This T cell receptor beta chain was sequenced in a study of blood T cell repertoires in COVID-19. About the research overall: Nucleic acid was either cDNA or gDNA, and it came from T cells, B-cell-depleted T cells, or PBMCs.

The junction had 8 bases not matched to a gene; V was cut back by 2 bases and J by 2 bases. The CDR3 contains 16 residues. Germline CDR1 reads SGHTA; CDR2 reads FQGNSA. Per the original methods: Estimation of nucleated cell counts relied on the amplification of reference gene primers. Some clones are missing from TCRdb's copy, which holds only in-frame ones; the method was immunoSEQ multiplex PCR. V and J calls plus clone size are reproduced from that table; the DNA served to infer D and trimming. The sample consists of about 360,000 clones, roughly 86% of them appearing once. The sequencing input was peripheral blood. The source is a human donor with acute or convalescent COVID-19. The donor label of this sample is uncertain. The chain combines TRBV7-2 with TRBJ2-5; 7 nucleotides line up with TRBD2. The CDR3 spells CASSLSPLASQETQYF. CDR3 nucleotides: TGTGCCAGCAGCTTATCTCCACTAGCGAGTCAAGAGACCCAGTACTTC.